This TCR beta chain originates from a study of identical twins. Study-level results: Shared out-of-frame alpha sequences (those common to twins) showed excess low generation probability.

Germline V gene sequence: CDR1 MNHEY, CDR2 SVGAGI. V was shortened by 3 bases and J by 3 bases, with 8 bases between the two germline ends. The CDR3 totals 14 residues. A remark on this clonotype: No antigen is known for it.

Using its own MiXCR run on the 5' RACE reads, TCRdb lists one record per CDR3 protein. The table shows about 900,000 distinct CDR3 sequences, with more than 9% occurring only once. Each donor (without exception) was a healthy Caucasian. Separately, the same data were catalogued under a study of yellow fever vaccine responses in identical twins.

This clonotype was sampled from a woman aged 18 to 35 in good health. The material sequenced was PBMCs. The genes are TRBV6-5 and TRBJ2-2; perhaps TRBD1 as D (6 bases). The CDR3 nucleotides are TGTGCCAGCAGTTATCAGGGGTACACCGGGGAGCTGTTTTTT. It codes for CASSYQGYTGELFF.